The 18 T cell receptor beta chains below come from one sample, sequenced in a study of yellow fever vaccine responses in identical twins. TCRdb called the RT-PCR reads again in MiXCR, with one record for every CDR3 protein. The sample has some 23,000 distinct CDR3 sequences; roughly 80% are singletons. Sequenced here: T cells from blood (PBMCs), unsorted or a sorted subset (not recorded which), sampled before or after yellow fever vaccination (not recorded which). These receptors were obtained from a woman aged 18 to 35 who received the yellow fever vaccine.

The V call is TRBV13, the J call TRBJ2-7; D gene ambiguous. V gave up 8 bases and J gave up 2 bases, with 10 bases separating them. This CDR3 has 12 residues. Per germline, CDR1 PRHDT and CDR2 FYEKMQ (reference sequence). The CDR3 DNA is TGTGCCAGCTTTCGGCCTCCCTACGAGCAGTACTTC. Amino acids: CASFRPPYEQYF.

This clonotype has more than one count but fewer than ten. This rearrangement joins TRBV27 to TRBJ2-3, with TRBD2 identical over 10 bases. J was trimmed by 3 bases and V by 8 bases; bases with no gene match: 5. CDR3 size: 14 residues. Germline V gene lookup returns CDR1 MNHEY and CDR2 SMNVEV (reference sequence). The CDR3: CASRLAGVTDTQYF. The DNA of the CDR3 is TGTGCCAGCCGCCTAGCGGGAGTGACAGATACGCAGTATTTT.

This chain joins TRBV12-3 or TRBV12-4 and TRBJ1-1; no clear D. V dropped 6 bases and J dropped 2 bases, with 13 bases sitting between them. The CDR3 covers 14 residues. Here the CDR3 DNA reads TGTGCCAGCAGGCCCAACAGAGCCAACACTGAAGCTTTCTTT. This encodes CASRPNRANTEAFF.

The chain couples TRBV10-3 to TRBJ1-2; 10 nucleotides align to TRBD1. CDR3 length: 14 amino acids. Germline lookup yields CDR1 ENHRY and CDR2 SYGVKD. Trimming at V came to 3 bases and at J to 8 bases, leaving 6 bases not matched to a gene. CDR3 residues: CAISEGTGARGYTF. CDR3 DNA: TGTGCCATCAGTGAAGGGACAGGGGCGAGAGGCTACACCTTC.

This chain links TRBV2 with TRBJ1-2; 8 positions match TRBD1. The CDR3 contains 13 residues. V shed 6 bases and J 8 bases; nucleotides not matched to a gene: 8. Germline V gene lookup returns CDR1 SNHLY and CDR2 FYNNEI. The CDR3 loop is CASRATDRGGYTF. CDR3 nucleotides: TGTGCCAGCAGAGCAACCGACAGGGGCGGCTACACCTTC.

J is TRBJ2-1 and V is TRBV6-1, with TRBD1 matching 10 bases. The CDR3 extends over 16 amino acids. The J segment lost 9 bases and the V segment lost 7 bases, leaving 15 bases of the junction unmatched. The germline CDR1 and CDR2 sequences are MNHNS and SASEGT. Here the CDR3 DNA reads TGTGCCAGCACGTATCCTGGACAGGGGGGGTTCGGTGAGCAGTTCTTC. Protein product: CASTYPGQGGFGEQFF.

The CDR3 sequence is CAIMNPGGPSGYTF. The CDR3, as DNA: TGTGCCATCATGAATCCTGGGGGCCCCAGTGGCTACACCTTC. The V and J genes are TRBV10-3 and TRBJ1-2; weak D call: TRBD1 (6 bases). V gave up 7 bases and J gave up 7 bases, with 19 bases separating them. CDR1 ENHRY and CDR2 SYGVKD come from the germline V gene. The CDR3 has 14 residues.

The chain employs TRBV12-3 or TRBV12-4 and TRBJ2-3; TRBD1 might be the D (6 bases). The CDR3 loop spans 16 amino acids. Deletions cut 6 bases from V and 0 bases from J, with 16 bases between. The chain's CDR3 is CASSPGTSASTDTQYF. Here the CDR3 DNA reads TGTGCCAGCAGCCCCGGGACATCCGCTAGCACAGATACGCAGTATTTT.

CDR3 nucleotide sequence: TGTGCCAGCAGCTTCCGGGCAAACAATGAGCAGTTCTTC. Translation gives CASSFRANNEQFF. The genes are TRBV5-5 and TRBJ2-1, with D uncertain. CDR1 and CDR2 from the germline V gene are SGHKS and YYEKEE (reference sequence). The length of the CDR3 is 13 residues. V was pared by 2 bases and J by 5 bases, with 8 bases between.

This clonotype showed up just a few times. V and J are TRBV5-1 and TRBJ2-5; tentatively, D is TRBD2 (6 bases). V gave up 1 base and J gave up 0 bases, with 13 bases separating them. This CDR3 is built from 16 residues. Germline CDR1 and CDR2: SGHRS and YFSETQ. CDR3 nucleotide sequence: TGCGCCAGCAGCTTGACGCGGGGCGGTTACCAAGAGACCCAGTACTTC. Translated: CASSLTRGGYQETQYF.

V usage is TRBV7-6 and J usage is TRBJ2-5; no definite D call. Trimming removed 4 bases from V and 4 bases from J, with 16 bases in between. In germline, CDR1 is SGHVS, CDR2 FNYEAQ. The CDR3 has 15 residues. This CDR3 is CASSSDPTTRETQYF. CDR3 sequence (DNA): TGTGCCAGCAGCTCGGACCCCACCACAAGAGAGACCCAGTACTTC.

The CDR3 loop is CATSRVYQPQPHNEQFF. In DNA form, the CDR3 reads TGTGCCACCAGCAGAGTATACCAGCCTCAACCCCACAATGAGCAGTTCTTC. The V call is TRBV15, the J call TRBJ2-1; D remains unclear. Germline CDR1 is LNHNV and CDR2 is YYDKDF (reference sequence). The V end lost 1 base, the J end lost 5 bases, and 18 bases lay between the germline ends. The CDR3 loop spans 17 amino acids.

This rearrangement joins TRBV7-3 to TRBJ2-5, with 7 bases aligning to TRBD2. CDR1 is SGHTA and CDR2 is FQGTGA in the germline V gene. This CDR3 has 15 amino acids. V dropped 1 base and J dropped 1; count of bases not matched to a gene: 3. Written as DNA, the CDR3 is TGTGCCAGCAGCTTAAGTGGGAGGGCCCAAGAGACCCAGTACTTC. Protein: CASSLSGRAQETQYF.

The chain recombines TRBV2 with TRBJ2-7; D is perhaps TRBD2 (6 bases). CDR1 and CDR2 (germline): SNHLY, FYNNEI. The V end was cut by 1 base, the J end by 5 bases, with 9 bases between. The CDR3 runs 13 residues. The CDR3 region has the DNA TGTGCCAGCAGTGAAGGGGGGGAAGACGAGCAGTACTTC. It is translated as CASSEGGEDEQYF.

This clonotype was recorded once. This CDR3 reads CATSLSTGRYNEQFF. The DNA for the CDR3 is TGTGCCACCAGTCTTTCGACAGGGCGGTACAATGAGCAGTTCTTC. The chain recombines TRBV24-1 with TRBJ2-1; 7 nucleotides align to TRBD1. The CDR3 is 15 residues long. Trimming took 6 bases from V and 4 from J; bases not matched to a gene: 8. The germline CDR1 and CDR2 sequences are KGHDR and SFDVKD.

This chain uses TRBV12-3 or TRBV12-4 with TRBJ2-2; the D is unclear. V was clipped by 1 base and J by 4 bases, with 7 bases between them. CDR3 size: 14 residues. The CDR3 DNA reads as TGTGCCAGCAGTTTAGTTGAAGGCACCGGGGAGCTGTTTTTT. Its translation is CASSLVEGTGELFF.

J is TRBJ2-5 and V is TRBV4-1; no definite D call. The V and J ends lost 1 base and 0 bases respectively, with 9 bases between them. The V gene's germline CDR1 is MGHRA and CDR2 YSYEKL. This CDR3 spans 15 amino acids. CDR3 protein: CASSQGPVYQETQYF. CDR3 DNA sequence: TGCGCCAGCAGCCAAGGACCCGTTTACCAAGAGACCCAGTACTTC.

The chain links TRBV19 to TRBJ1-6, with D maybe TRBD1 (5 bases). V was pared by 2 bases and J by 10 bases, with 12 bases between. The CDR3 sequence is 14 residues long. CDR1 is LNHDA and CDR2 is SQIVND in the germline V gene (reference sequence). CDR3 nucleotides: TGTGCCAGTAGTATATATACAGGCTCCTCACCCCTCCACTTT. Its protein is CASSIYTGSSPLHF.